This TCR beta chain was sequenced for a study of CD8 T cells in Susac syndrome. Overall study context: The sequenced Susac syndrome patients included about six who had clinically active disease and 8 or 9 who were in remission. General study results and limits: The CD4+ T cell repertoires that were profiled in Susac syndrome showed no clonal expansion.

Germline V lookup: CDR1 SGHAT, CDR2 FQNNGV. The CDR3 length is 14 residues. The V segment lost 6 bases and the J segment 10 bases; nucleotides outside the gene matches: 10. This clonotype was observed once. Its specificity is not known. Random hexamers primed reverse transcription of roughly 0.45 to 1 ug RNA. Coverage of TCR beta CDR3 amplification by immunoSEQ multiplex PCR extended to 54 Vbeta and 13 Jbeta. TCRdb ran MiXCR on the immunoSEQ multiplex PCR reads and lists one entry per CDR3 protein. Of some 68,000 distinct CDR3 sequences listed, just over 90% are singletons. It was negative isolation that provided the CD8+ and CD4+ T cells, whereas TEMRA cells were enriched by FACS.

This chain joins TRBV11-2 and TRBJ1-4; 8 bases fit TRBD1. The sequenced sample was CD4+ T cells from PBMCs. The sequence derives from a human donor with Susac syndrome. CDR3 sequence (DNA): TGTGCCAGCAGTGAACGGACAGGGAACGGAAAACTGTTTTTT. Translating gives CASSERTGNGKLFF.